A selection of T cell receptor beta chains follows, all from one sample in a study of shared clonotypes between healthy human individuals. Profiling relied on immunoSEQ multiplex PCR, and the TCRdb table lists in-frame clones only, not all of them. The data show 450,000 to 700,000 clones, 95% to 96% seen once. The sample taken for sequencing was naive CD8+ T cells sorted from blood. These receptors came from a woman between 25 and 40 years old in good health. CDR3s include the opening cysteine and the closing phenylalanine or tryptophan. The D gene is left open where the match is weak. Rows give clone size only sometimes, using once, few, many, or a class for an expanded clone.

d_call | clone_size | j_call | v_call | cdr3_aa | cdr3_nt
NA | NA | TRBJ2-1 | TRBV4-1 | CASSLNPGMVNEQFF | TGCGCCAGCAGCCTAAATCCGGGTATGGTCAATGAGCAGTTCTTC
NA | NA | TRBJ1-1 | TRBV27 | CASSFRWGEAFF | TGTGCCAGCAGTTTTAGGTGGGGTGAAGCTTTCTTT
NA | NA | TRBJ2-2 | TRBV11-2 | CASSSTWELFF | TGTGCCAGCAGCTCGACTTGGGAGCTGTTTTTT
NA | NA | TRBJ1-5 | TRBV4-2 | CASSQDSTAVSSQPQHF | TGTGCCAGCAGCCAAGATAGCACAGCCGTAAGTAGTCAGCCCCAGCATTTT
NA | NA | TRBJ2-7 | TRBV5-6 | CASSFGMVSNEQYF | TGTGCCAGCAGCTTCGGGATGGTCAGTAACGAGCAGTACTTC
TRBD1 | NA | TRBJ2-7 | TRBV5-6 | CASSFGTGGDEQYF | TGTGCCAGCAGCTTTGGGACAGGGGGTGACGAGCAGTACTTC
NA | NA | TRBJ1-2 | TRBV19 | CASSIPREHYGYTF | TGTGCCAGTAGTATTCCCAGGGAGCACTATGGCTACACCTTC
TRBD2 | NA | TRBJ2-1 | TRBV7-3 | CASSSGLAGYEQFF | TGTGCCAGCAGCTCCGGACTAGCGGGATATGAGCAGTTCTTC
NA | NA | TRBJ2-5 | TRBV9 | CASSVGGEETQYF | TGTGCCAGCAGCGTAGGGGGGGAAGAGACCCAGTACTTC
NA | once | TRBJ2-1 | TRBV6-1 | CASFGYPYNEQFF | TGTGCCAGCTTCGGCTACCCATACAATGAGCAGTTCTTC
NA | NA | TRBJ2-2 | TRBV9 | CASTRPRRNTGELFF | TGTGCCTCAACCAGGCCGAGGAGGAACACCGGGGAGCTGTTTTTT
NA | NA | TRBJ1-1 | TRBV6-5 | CASYGTGTEAFF | TGTGCCAGCTACGGGACCGGGACTGAAGCTTTCTTT
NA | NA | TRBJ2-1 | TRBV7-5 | CVRSAKRGRDAPRYNEQFF | TGTGTCAGAAGCGCAAAAAGGGGAAGGGACGCCCCCCGCTACAATGAGCAGTTCTTC
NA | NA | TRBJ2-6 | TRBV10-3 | CAISDPALGANVLTF | TGTGCCATCAGTGACCCCGCGCTTGGGGCCAACGTCCTGACTTTC
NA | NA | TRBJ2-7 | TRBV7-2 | CASSLSVRSYEQYF | TGTGCCAGCAGCCTAAGCGTCCGCTCCTACGAGCAGTACTTC
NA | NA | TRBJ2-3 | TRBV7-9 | CASSLGTSIGTDTQYF | TGTGCCAGCAGCTTAGGGACTTCTATAGGCACAGATACGCAGTATTTT
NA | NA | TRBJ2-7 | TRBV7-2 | CASSLFRDNYEQYF | TGTGCCAGCAGCTTATTCCGGGACAACTACGAGCAGTACTTC
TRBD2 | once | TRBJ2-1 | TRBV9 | CASSSSGSSYNEQFF | TGTGCCAGCAGCTCTAGCGGGTCCTCCTACAATGAGCAGTTCTTC
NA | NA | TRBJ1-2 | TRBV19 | CASSFQTASNYGYTF | TGTGCCAGTAGTTTCCAGACAGCATCGAACTATGGCTACACCTTC
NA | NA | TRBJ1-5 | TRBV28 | CASSKDEEGQPQHF | TGTGCCAGCAGTAAGGACGAGGAGGGGCAGCCCCAGCATTTT
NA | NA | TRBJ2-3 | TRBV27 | CASSLSPGSGTDTQYF | TGTGCCAGCAGTTTAAGTCCCGGGAGTGGCACAGATACGCAGTATTTT
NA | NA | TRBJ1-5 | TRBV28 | CASSTGTTSNQPQHF | TGTGCCAGCAGCACAGGGACAACTAGCAATCAGCCCCAGCATTTT
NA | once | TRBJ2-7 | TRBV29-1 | CSVAGPHPYEQYF | TGCAGCGTCGCCGGGCCCCACCCCTACGAGCAGTACTTC
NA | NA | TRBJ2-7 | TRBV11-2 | CASSLAVYEQYF | TGTGCCAGCAGCTTAGCGGTCTACGAGCAGTACTTC
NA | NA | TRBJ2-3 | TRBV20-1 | CSARTTDTQYF | TGCAGTGCCAGGACGACAGATACGCAGTATTTT
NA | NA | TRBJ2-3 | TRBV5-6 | CASSPTGLASTDTQYF | TGTGCCAGCAGCCCGACAGGATTGGCCTCCACAGATACGCAGTATTTT
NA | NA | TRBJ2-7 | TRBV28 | CASSPGFGYEQYF | TGTGCCAGCAGCCCGGGGTTCGGCTACGAGCAGTACTTC
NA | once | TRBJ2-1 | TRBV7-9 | CASRPDIRDEQFF | TGTGCCAGCAGACCAGACATTCGCGATGAGCAGTTCTTC
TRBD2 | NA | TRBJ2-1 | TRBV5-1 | CASSLSPGLRNEQFF | TGCGCCAGCAGCCTATCACCGGGACTACGCAATGAGCAGTTCTTC
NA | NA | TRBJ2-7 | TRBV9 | CASSAGDNSYEQYF | TGTGCCAGCAGCGCTGGGGACAATTCCTACGAGCAGTACTTC
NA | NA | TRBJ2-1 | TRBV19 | CASSIDLGGSYNEQFF | TGTGCCAGTAGTATAGATCTAGGGGGCTCCTACAATGAGCAGTTCTTC
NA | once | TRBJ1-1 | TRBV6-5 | CASSYGWSTEAFF | TGTGCCAGCAGTTACGGGTGGAGCACTGAAGCTTTCTTT
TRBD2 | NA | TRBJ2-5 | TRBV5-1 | CASSSGLALYQETQYF | TGCGCCAGCAGCTCAGGACTAGCGCTGTACCAAGAGACCCAGTACTTC
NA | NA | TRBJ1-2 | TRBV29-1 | CSVEVGGYTF | TGCAGCGTTGAAGTAGGTGGCTACACCTTC
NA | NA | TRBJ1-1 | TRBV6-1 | CASSSAPRTNTEAFF | TGTGCCAGCAGTTCGGCTCCTCGGACGAACACTGAAGCTTTCTTT
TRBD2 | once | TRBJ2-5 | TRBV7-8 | CASSVLLAGAGETQYF | TGTGCCAGCAGCGTCCTACTAGCGGGAGCGGGAGAGACCCAGTACTTC
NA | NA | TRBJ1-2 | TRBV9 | CASSVDTGDKRSNYGYTF | TGTGCCAGCAGCGTAGATACCGGGGACAAGCGAAGTAACTATGGCTACACCTTC
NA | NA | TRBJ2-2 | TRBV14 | CASSQANTGELFF | TGTGCCAGCAGCCAAGCGAACACCGGGGAGCTGTTTTTT
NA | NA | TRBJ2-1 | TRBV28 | CASSVTTGQANEQFF | TGTGCCAGCAGTGTAACTACGGGGCAAGCCAATGAGCAGTTCTTC
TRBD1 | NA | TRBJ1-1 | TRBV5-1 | CASSLGGQGDVSAFF | TGCGCCAGCAGCTTGGGTGGACAGGGTGATGTCTCGGCTTTCTTT
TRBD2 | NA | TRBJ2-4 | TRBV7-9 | CASSRTSGSGNIQYF | TGTGCCAGCAGCCGGACTAGCGGGAGTGGAAACATTCAGTACTTC
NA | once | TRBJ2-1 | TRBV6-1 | CASSEVETPNRFNNEQFF | TGTGCCAGCAGTGAAGTTGAGACCCCGAATCGGTTTAATAATGAGCAGTTCTTC
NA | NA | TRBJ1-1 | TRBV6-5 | CASSYGWDTEAFF | TGTGCCAGCAGTTATGGATGGGACACTGAAGCTTTCTTT
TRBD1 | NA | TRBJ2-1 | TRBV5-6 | CASSLGTGPVRQFF | TGTGCCAGCAGCCTTGGGACAGGACCTGTTCGGCAGTTCTTC
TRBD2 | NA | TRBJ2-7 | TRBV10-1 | CASTRAGDNEQYF | TGCGCCAGCACTCGAGCGGGAGACAACGAGCAGTACTTC
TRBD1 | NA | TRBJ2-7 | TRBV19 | CASSPDRAMVSYEQYF | TGTGCCAGTAGTCCCGACAGGGCCATGGTCTCCTACGAGCAGTACTTC
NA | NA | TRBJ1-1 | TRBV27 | CASSSPQRPNTEAFF | TGTGCCAGCAGTTCCCCCCAGAGACCGAACACTGAAGCTTTCTTT
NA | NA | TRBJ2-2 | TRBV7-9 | CASSWETGELFF | TGTGCCAGCAGCTGGGAGACCGGGGAGCTGTTTTTT
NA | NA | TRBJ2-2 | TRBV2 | CASAGDGELFF | TGTGCCAGCGCTGGGGACGGGGAGCTGTTTTTT
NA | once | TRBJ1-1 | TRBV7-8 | CASSLFRTSNTEAFF | TGTGCCAGCAGCTTATTTAGGACATCTAACACTGAAGCTTTCTTT
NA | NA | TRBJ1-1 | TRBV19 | CASSLTLGMNTEAFF | TGTGCCAGTAGCCTAACCCTAGGGATGAACACTGAAGCTTTCTTT
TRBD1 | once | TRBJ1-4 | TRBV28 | CASRPYRGTNEKLFF | TGTGCCAGCAGACCCTACAGGGGAACTAATGAAAAACTGTTTTTT
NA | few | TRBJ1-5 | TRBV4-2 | CASSQDDGNQPQHF | TGTGCCAGCAGCCAAGATGACGGCAATCAGCCCCAGCATTTT